A selection of T cell receptor beta chains follows, all from one sample in a study of OX40 agonist ivuxolimab in advanced cancers. Produced via immunoSEQ multiplex PCR; TCRdb's table is partial and in-frame only. Of approximately 72,000 clones in the sample, roughly 88% were seen once. The specimen comprised CD4+ or CD8+ T cells sorted from blood, sampled in a trial of the OX40 agonist ivuxolimab. These receptors were collected from an adult with an advanced solid tumor such as melanoma, head and neck, liver or kidney cancer. The CDR3 runs from the conserved cysteine through the conserved F or W. The D gene is left open where the match is weak. Only part of the rows carry a size: once, few, many, or a class if the clone is expanded.

>14|-|-|TRBV11-1|TRBJ2-7
CASSLGRGSYEQYF
TGTGCCAGCAGCTTAGGGAGGGGTTCCTACGAGCAGTACTTC
>13|-|-|TRBV28|TRBJ2-7
CASKLASGYEQYF
TGTGCCAGCAAGTTGGCCAGCGGCTACGAGCAGTACTTC
>16|-|-|TRBV4-1|TRBJ2-5
CASSQALLRRGETQYF
TGCGCCAGCAGCCAAGCGCTCTTGCGCAGGGGAGAGACCCAGTACTTC
>13|once|-|TRBV30|TRBJ1-1
CACSQGRNTEAFF
TGTGCCTGTTCGCAGGGCAGGAACACTGAAGCTTTCTTT
>14|-|TRBD1|TRBV28|TRBJ1-5
CASSRGQAGQPQHF
TGTGCCAGCAGTCGCGGACAGGCGGGTCAGCCCCAGCATTTT
>13|-|-|TRBV6-5|TRBJ2-5
CASSRQSQETQYF
TGTGCCAGCAGCCGACAGTCCCAAGAGACCCAGTACTTC
>14|-|TRBD1|TRBV6-5|TRBJ2-7
CASTPAGGTYEQYF
TGTGCCAGCACCCCTGCAGGGGGAACCTACGAGCAGTACTTC
>14|-|-|TRBV7-2|TRBJ2-3
CASSLFTPWDTQYF
TGTGCCAGCAGCTTATTTACCCCCTGGGATACGCAGTATTTT
>17|-|-|TRBV9|TRBJ2-7
CASSVGSGVVGPFEQYF
TGTGCCAGCAGCGTAGGCTCCGGGGTAGTGGGGCCTTTCGAGCAGTACTTC
>13|-|-|TRBV6-6|TRBJ1-5
CASTGPGNQPQHF
TGTGCCAGCACCGGACCCGGTAATCAGCCCCAGCATTTT
>13|-|TRBD1|TRBV7-9|TRBJ1-4
CASSLQGEEKLFF
TGTGCCAGCAGCTTACAGGGGGAGGAAAAACTGTTTTTT
>17|-|TRBD2|TRBV19|TRBJ2-2
CASSKKGTSGNTGELFF
TGTGCCAGTAGTAAGAAAGGGACTAGCGGAAACACCGGGGAGCTGTTTTTT
>16|-|TRBD1|TRBV27|TRBJ1-6
CASSLSEQGIGSPLHF
TGTGCCAGCAGTTTATCGGAACAGGGGATAGGGTCACCCCTCCACTTT
>15|-|TRBD2|TRBV28|TRBJ2-7
CASVNGGAGSYEQYF
TGTGCCAGCGTTAACGGGGGGGCGGGCTCCTACGAGCAGTACTTC
>13|-|-|TRBV2|TRBJ1-5
CASSESGYQPQHF
TGTGCCAGCAGTGAATCCGGTTATCAGCCCCAGCATTTT